The 7 T cell receptor beta chains in this list originate from one sample, sequenced in a study of blood T cells in healthy people across ages. It was with a sample-barcoded 5' primer and a J-beta primer mix that a second PCR of roughly 7 to 12 cycles was run. TCRdb re-called the 5' RACE reads with MiXCR, one entry per CDR3 protein. The table has 1.5 million to 2 million distinct CDR3 sequences, about 30% seen once. The sequenced sample was blood. Receptor source: a woman aged 25 to 45 in good health.

This clonotype has a single count. Since a much larger clone is just one base distant, this may be a read error. CDR3 sequence reads: CSAPGRAGPYNEQFF. The CDR3 region has the DNA TGCAGTGCACCTGGACGAGCGGGACCATACAATGAGCAGTTCTTC. The chain recombines TRBV20-1 with TRBJ2-1; the match to TRBD2 covers 7 bases. This CDR3 is 15 amino acids long. From germline, CDR1 is DFQATT and CDR2 SNEGSKA (reference sequence). V shed 6 bases, J shed 4 bases, and the junction held 12 bases outside the gene matches.

The chain employs TRBV29-1 and TRBJ1-1; D not resolved. Trimming took 6 bases from V and 4 from J, leaving 15 bases between them. The CDR3 extends over 13 amino acids. CDR1 is SQVTM and CDR2 is ANQGSEA in the germline V gene. CDR3 sequence: CSVGEATGTEAFF. In DNA form, the CDR3 reads TGCAGCGTCGGGGAGGCGACCGGCACTGAAGCTTTCTTT.

This clonotype occurred many times. The chain is built from TRBV5-1 and TRBJ2-7; D ambiguous. This CDR3 has 12 residues. From germline, CDR1 is SGHRS and CDR2 YFSETQ. Trimming stripped 2 bases from V and 6 bases from J, with 9 bases between. CDR3 sequence (DNA): TGCGCCAGCAGCTTTGAACCACCCGAGCAGTACTTC. The encoded protein is CASSFEPPEQYF.

This clonotype was counted between two and nine times. The CDR3 DNA follows: TGTGCCACCTCAGACAGGGGGGGCTACAATGAGCAGTTCTTC. Residues: CATSDRGGYNEQFF. The chain links TRBV10-3 to TRBJ2-1, with TRBD1 identical over 9 bases. V was pared by 10 bases and J by 3 bases, with 7 bases of the junction left unmatched. The CDR3 length is 14 residues. Germline-derived CDR1 and CDR2 are ENHRY and SYGVKD.

This sequence joins TRBV7-9 and TRBJ2-7; 7 bases agree with TRBD2. The V gene end was trimmed by 5 bases and the J gene end by 5 bases; junction bases not matched to a gene: 9. The CDR3 runs 14 residues. Germline lookup yields CDR1 SEHNR and CDR2 FQNEAQ (reference sequence). Written as DNA, the CDR3 is TGTGCCAGCAGCCCCGGACTAGGAGGCGACGAGCAGTACTTC. Its protein is CASSPGLGGDEQYF.

This sequence joins TRBV10-3 and TRBJ2-4; possible D gene TRBD1, 6 bases. This CDR3 has 14 amino acids. Looked up from germline, CDR1 is ENHRY and CDR2 is SYGVKD. Trimming took 5 bases from V and 0 from J, leaving 8 bases between them. The CDR3 sequence: CAISKGGAKNIQYF. In DNA, the CDR3 is TGTGCCATCAGTAAAGGGGGAGCCAAAAACATTCAGTACTTC.

This clonotype was detected ten times or more. The gene calls are TRBV20-1 and TRBJ2-7; D possibly corresponds to TRBD2 (6 bases). Per the germline V gene, CDR1 is DFQATT and CDR2 is SNEGSKA (reference sequence). This CDR3 is built from 10 residues. Trimming cost V 5 bases and J 4 bases, with 6 bases left between them. CDR3 sequence reads: CSAGRYEQYF. CDR3 coding DNA: TGCAGTGCTGGGAGGTACGAGCAGTACTTC.